This T cell receptor (beta chain) is from a study of PD-L1 blockade in urothelial cancer. Study background: In the patient group, about 85% of the roughly 29 were males with bladder-origin urothelial cancer.

Repertoires were generated with immunoSEQ multiplex PCR, while TCRdb's copy carries only in-frame clones and drops some. The sample lists 50,000 or so clones, roughly four fifths occurring once. As for time point: pretreatment peripheral blood. This CDR3 comprises 15 residues. Trimming took 0 bases from V and 5 from J, leaving 11 bases between them. Germline V gene lookup returns CDR1 MGHRA and CDR2 YSYEKL. This clonotype was sampled from a man aged 70-80 years with urothelial cancer. Sequenced here: PBMCs, sampled around atezolizumab (anti-PD-L1) treatment. V and J are TRBV4-1 and TRBJ1-5, with a possible D match to TRBD1 (5 bases). The CDR3: CASSQDLQAYQPQHF. CDR3 coding DNA: TGCGCCAGCAGCCAAGATCTACAGGCTTATCAGCCCCAGCATTTT.